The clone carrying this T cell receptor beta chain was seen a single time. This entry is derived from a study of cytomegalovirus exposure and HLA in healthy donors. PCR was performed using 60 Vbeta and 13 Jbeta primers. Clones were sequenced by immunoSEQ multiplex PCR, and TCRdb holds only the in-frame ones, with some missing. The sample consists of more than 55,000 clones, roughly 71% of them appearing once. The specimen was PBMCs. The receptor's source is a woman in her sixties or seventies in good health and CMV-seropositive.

This chain's CDR3 is CASWRRVRSYEQYF. In DNA, the CDR3 is TGTGCCAGTTGGCGCCGGGTTCGTTCCTACGAGCAGTACTTC. V is TRBV25-1 and J is TRBJ2-7, with no clear D. This CDR3 region has 14 residues. CDR1 and CDR2 from the germline V gene are MGHDK and SYGVNS. Trimming pared 9 bases from V and 1 base from J, leaving 16 bases between.